This TCR beta chain was recovered during a study of blood T cell repertoires in COVID-19. Study details: Donors in the United States, Italy and Spain gave samples during acute or convalescent COVID-19. Sources were T cells, B-cell-depleted T cells, or PBMCs; the material itself was cDNA or gDNA.

Methods used by the authors: Amplification of reference gene primers was used by the study to estimate nucleated cell counts. The data were produced by immunoSEQ multiplex PCR, yet TCRdb's version contains in-frame clones alone and is incomplete. V, J and clone size reflect that table, while D and trimming were determined from the DNA. The profile shows approximately 32,000 clones, about 89% of them singletons. V gave up 7 bases and J gave up 5 bases; unmatched junction bases: 10. CDR1 and CDR2 from the germline V gene are MNHEY and SMNVEV (reference sequence). The CDR3 spans 15 residues. This clone was counted once.

The chain is built from TRBV27 and TRBJ2-2; TRBD1 matches 7 bases. The sequenced sample was peripheral blood. This receptor was identified in a man in his fifties or sixties with acute or convalescent COVID-19. CDR3 bases: TGTGCCAGCAACCCCCCAGGGGGTCAGACCGGGGAGCTGTTTTTT. Translation: CASNPPGGQTGELFF.